This T cell receptor beta chain was sequenced during a study of shared clonotypes between healthy human individuals. The healthy adult donors were HIV-negative and reported no recent acute infections or vaccinations. Some clones are missing from TCRdb's copy, which holds only in-frame ones; the method was immunoSEQ multiplex PCR. The sample holds 500,000 to 650,000 clones, roughly 79% seen once. V lost 2 bases to trimming and J lost 4 bases; unmatched junction nucleotides: 3. The CDR3 length is 14 residues. Germline assignment: CDR1 LGHNA and CDR2 YSLEER. J is TRBJ1-2 and V is TRBV4-3; 8 nucleotides agree with TRBD1. This sequence originates from a woman aged 40 to 55 in good health. Some clones in this sample may be carry-over from other donors' samples. Source material: PBMCs. Here the CDR3 DNA reads TGCGCCAGCAGCCAACGACAGGGGACCTATGGCTACACCTTC. Translated: CASSQRQGTYGYTF.